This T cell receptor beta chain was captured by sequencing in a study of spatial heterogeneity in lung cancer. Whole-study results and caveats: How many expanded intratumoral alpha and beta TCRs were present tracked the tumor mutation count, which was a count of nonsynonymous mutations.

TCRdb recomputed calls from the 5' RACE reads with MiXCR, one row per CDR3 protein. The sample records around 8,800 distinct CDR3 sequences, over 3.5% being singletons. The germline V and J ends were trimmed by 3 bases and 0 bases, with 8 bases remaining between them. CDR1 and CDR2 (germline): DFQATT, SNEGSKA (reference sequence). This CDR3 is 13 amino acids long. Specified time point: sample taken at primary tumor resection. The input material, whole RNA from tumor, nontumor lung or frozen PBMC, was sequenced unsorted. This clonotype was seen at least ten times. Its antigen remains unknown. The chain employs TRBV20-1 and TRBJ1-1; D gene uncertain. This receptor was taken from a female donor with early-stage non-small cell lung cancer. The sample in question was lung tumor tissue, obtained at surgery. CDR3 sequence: CSARRGMNTEAFF. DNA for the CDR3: TGCAGTGCTAGGCGGGGAATGAACACTGAAGCTTTCTTT.